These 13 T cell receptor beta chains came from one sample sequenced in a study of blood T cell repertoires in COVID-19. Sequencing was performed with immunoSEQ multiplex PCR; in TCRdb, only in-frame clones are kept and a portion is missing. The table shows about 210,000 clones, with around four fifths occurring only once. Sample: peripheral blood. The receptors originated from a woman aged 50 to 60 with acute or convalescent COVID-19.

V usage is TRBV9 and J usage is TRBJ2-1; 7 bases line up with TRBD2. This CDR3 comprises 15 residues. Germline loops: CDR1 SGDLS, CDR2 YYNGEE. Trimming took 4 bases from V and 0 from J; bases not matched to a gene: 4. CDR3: CASSKSGNSYNEQFF. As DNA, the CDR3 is TGTGCCAGCAGCAAGAGCGGGAACTCCTACAATGAGCAGTTCTTC.

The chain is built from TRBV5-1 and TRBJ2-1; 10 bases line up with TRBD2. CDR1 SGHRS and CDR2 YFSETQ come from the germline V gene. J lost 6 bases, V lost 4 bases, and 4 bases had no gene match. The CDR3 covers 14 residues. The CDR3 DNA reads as TGCGCCAGCAGCGTCGGACTAGCGGCCAATGAGCAGTTCTTC. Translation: CASSVGLAANEQFF.

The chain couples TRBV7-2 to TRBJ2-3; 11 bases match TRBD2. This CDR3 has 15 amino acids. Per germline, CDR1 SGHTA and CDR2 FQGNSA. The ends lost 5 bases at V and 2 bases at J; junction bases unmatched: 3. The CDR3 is CASSQTSGDTDTQYF. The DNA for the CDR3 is TGTGCCAGCAGCCAGACTAGCGGGGACACAGATACGCAGTATTTT.

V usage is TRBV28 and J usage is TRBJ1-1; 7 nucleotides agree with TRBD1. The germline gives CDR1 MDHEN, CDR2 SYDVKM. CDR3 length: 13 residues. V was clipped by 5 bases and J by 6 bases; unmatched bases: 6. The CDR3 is CASSGGGRAEAFF. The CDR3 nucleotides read TGTGCCAGCAGTGGAGGGGGCCGGGCTGAAGCTTTCTTT.

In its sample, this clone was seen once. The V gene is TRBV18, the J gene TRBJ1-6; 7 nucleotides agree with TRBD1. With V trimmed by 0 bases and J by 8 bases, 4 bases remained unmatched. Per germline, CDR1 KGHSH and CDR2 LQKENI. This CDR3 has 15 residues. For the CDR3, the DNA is TGTGCCAGCTCACCACCTGACAGGGCGGATTCACCCCTCCACTTT. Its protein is CASSPPDRADSPLHF.

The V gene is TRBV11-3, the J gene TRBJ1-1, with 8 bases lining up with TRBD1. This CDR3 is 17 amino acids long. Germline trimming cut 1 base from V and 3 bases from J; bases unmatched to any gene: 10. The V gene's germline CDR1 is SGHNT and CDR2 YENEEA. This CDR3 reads CASSLGRGPPGDTEAFF. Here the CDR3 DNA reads TGTGCCAGCAGCTTAGGCAGGGGGCCTCCAGGGGACACTGAAGCTTTCTTT.

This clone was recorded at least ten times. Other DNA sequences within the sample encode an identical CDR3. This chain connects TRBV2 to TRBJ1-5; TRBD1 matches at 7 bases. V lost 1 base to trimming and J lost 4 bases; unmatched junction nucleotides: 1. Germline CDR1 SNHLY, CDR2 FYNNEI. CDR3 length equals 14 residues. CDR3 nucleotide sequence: TGTGCCAGCAGTGAAGGGACAGGTAATCAGCCCCAGCATTTT. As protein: CASSEGTGNQPQHF. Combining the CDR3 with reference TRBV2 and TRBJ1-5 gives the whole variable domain EPEVTQTPSHQVTQMGQEVILRCVPISNHLYFYWYRQILGQKVEFLVSFYNNEISEKSEIFDDQFSVERPDGSNFTLKIRSTKLEDSAMYFCASSEGTGNQPQHFGDGTRLSIL.

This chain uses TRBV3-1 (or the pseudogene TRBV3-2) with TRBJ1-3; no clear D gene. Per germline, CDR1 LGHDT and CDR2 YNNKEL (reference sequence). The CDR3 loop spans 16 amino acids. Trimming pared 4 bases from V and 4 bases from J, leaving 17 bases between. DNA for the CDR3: TGTGCCAGCAGCCGGCGATCCCAAGGCGGGGGAAACACCATATATTTT. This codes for CASSRRSQGGGNTIYF.

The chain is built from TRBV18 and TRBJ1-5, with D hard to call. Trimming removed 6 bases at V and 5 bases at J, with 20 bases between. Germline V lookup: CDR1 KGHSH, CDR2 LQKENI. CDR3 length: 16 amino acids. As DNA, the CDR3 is TGTGCCAGCTCCCAATCGGTCCGCGGGAGAGATCAGCCCCAGCATTTT. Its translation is CASSQSVRGRDQPQHF.

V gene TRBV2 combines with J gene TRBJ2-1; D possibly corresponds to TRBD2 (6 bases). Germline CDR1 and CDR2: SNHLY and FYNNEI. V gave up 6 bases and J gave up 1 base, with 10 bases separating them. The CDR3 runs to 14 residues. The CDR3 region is CASSLGSSYNEQFF. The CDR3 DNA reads TGTGCCAGCAGCCTCGGGAGTTCCTACAATGAGCAGTTCTTC.

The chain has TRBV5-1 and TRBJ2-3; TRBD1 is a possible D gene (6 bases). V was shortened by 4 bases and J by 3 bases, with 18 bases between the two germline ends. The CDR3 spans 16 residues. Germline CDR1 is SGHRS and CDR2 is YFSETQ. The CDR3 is CASSNTGWGRTDTQYF. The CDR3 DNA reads TGCGCCAGCAGCAACACAGGGTGGGGTAGAACAGATACGCAGTATTTT.

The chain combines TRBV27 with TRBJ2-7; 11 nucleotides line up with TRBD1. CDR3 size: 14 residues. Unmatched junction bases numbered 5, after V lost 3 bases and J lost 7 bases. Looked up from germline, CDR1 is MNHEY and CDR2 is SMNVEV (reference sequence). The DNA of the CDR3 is TGTGCCAGCAGTTTCGGACAGGGGGCTAGAGAGCAGTACTTC. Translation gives CASSFGQGAREQYF.

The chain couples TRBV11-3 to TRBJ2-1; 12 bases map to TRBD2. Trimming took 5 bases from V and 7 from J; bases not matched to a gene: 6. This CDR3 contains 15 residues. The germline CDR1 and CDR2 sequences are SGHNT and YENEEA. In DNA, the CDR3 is TGTGCCAGCAGCCCCCGACTAGCGGGAGCGAATGAGCAGTTCTTC. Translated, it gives CASSPRLAGANEQFF.